Each of the 19 T cell receptor beta chains below was sequenced from the same sample in a study of Graves' ophthalmopathy and Graves' hyperthyroidism. Investigators amplified TCR beta CDR3 regions from RNA transcripts. RT-PCR was first run with HTBI primers, then multiplex PCR in a second round. TCRdb passed the multiplex PCR reads through MiXCR, listing each CDR3 protein once. The sample has 620,000 or so distinct CDR3 sequences, 22% seen once. The sample taken for sequencing was peripheral blood. Receptors originate from a woman aged 18-29 years with stable Graves' hyperthyroidism. Some clones in this sample may be carry-over from other donors' samples.

There are many counts of this clonotype. This sequence joins TRBV5-1 and TRBJ2-2; tentatively, D is TRBD2 (5 bases). This CDR3 is 15 amino acids long. Germline assignment: CDR1 SGHRS and CDR2 YFSETQ. V lost 4 bases, J lost 0 bases, and 10 bases lay in between. CDR3 bases: TGCGCCAGCAGCCTGTCGGGATCGAACACCGGGGAGCTGTTTTTT. The encoded protein is CASSLSGSNTGELFF.

The chain joins TRBV25-1 to TRBJ2-7; TRBD2 matches at 7 bases. The CDR3 loop spans 18 amino acids. The V gene end was trimmed by 1 base and the J gene end by 2 bases; junction bases not matched to a gene: 14. Germline V gene data show CDR1 as MGHDK and CDR2 as SYGVNS. The CDR3 loop is CASSESWVGGETAYEQYF. DNA for the CDR3: TGTGCCAGCAGTGAATCGTGGGTGGGAGGGGAGACAGCCTACGAGCAGTACTTC.

This clonotype was observed a few times. The chain combines TRBV19 with TRBJ1-5; D gene uncertain. V dropped 0 bases and J dropped 6 bases, with 21 bases sitting between them. This CDR3 has 18 residues. CDR1 is LNHDA and CDR2 is SQIVND in the germline V gene (reference sequence). In nucleotides, the CDR3 is TGTGCCAGTAGTATAGAACTCGTTGGTGGGCCCCTCGGTCAGCCCCAGCATTTT. Translating it yields CASSIELVGGPLGQPQHF.

This clonotype was seen once. A much larger clone sits a single nucleotide away, making a read error possible. The CDR3 region has the DNA TGTGTCAGCAGTGGCCGACAGAGCTCTGGAAGCACCATATATTTT. Its translation is CVSSGRQSSGSTIYF. The gene calls are TRBV6-1 and TRBJ1-3; weak D call: TRBD1 (5 bases). The germline V gene has CDR1 MNHNS and CDR2 SASEGT. CDR3 length: 15 amino acids.

This clonotype was seen repeatedly, ten times or more. In DNA, the CDR3 is TGTGCCAGTAGTATCGGGAGCTTAGCCAAAAACATTCAGTACTTC. This sequence encodes CASSIGSLAKNIQYF. This chain joins TRBV19 and TRBJ2-4; possibly TRBD2 for D (6 bases). This CDR3 spans 15 amino acids. CDR1 and CDR2 (germline): LNHDA, SQIVND (reference sequence). V lost 3 bases to trimming and J lost 0 bases, with 9 bases between them.

This clonotype was counted a few times. A read error may be the cause here, since a much bigger clone is one base away. This chain links TRBV5-1 with TRBJ1-6; 8 nucleotides align to TRBD1. CDR1 and CDR2 from the germline V gene are SGHRS and YFSETQ. The junction had 7 bases not matched to a gene; V was cut back by 1 base and J by 10 bases. This CDR3 comprises 15 residues. CDR3 loop: CASSLLDRGSSPLHF. CDR3 in DNA: TGCGCCAGCAGCTTGCTCGACAGGGGCTCCTCACCCCTCCACTTT.

The chain employs TRBV10-2 and TRBJ2-2, with TRBD1 matching 7 bases. V was pared by 3 bases and J by 0 bases, with 16 bases of the junction left unmatched. The CDR3 runs to 20 residues. The germline gives CDR1 WSHSY, CDR2 SAAADI. The DNA of the CDR3 is TGCGCCAGCAGTGATCCCCACCGGGACAGCTTTATTACGAACACCGGGGAGCTGTTTTTT. This gives the protein CASSDPHRDSFITNTGELFF.

This clonotype appeared many times. This rearrangement joins TRBV6-5 to TRBJ1-1; 9 bases fit TRBD1. J gave up 2 bases and V 6 bases, and 10 bases lay outside the gene matches. The CDR3 loop spans 16 amino acids. Germline values: CDR1 MNHEY, CDR2 SVGAGI. DNA of the CDR3: TGTGCCAGCAGATGGACAGGGGCCCACCATAACACTGAAGCTTTCTTT. This sequence encodes CASRWTGAHHNTEAFF.

This clonotype showed up just a few times. The rearrangement links TRBV20-1 to TRBJ1-6; D is unclear. CDR1 is DFQATT, CDR2 SNEGSKA, per germline (reference sequence). CDR3 length: 14 residues. Trimming took 3 bases from V and 9 from J, leaving 15 bases between them. The CDR3 reads CSASKEKISSPLHF. The CDR3 coding sequence is TGCAGTGCTAGTAAGGAAAAGATAAGTTCACCCCTCCACTTT.

This clonotype was seen many times. At one end the junction does not follow the germline gene, possibly because of a read error. The V gene is TRBV5-1, the J gene TRBJ2-2; D might be TRBD2 (6 bases). This CDR3 is built from 13 residues. The germline gives CDR1 SGHRS, CDR2 YFSETQ. The CDR3 protein is CASSLDVTGGLFF. CDR3 sequence (DNA): TGCGCCAGCAGCTTGGATGTGACCGGGGGGCTGTTTTTT.

This clonotype appeared many times. The CDR3 region has the DNA TGCAGCGTTGAAGAGTTCCGATCGCAGTACTTC. Translating it yields CSVEEFRSQYF. The chain recombines TRBV29-1 with TRBJ2-7, with D uncertain. Trimming removed 0 bases from V and 9 bases from J, with 9 bases in between. The CDR3 totals 11 residues. Germline V gives CDR1 SQVTM, CDR2 ANQGSEA.

Concerning this clonotype: A much larger clone is a single base away; this may be a read error. The chain's CDR3 is CASSIGYSQPQRF. CDR3 in DNA: TGTGCCAGTAGTATAGGGTACAGCCAGCCCCAGCGTTTT. This sequence joins TRBV19 and TRBJ1-5, with D hard to call. CDR1 LNHDA and CDR2 SQIVND come from the germline V gene (reference sequence). The CDR3 sequence is 13 residues long.

This clonotype was recorded many times. The chain uses TRBV20-1 and TRBJ2-7, with D perhaps TRBD2 (6 bases). V was cut by 8 bases and J by 0 bases, with 17 bases left in between. Germline CDR1 is DFQATT and CDR2 is SNEGSKA (reference sequence). CDR3 length: 14 amino acids. The CDR3 sequence: CSIRSGRDSYEQYF. The CDR3 DNA reads TGCAGTATCCGGTCTGGGCGGGACTCCTACGAGCAGTACTTC.

This clonotype was seen at least ten times. A read error may be the cause here, since a much bigger clone is one base away. The chain joins TRBV28 to TRBJ2-7; perhaps TRBD1 as D (6 bases). From germline, CDR1 is MDHEN and CDR2 SYDVKM. The CDR3 consists of 16 residues. CDR3 sequence: CASSLFATGQSYKQYF. The CDR3 DNA reads TGTGCCAGCAGTTTATTCGCTACAGGGCAATCCTACAAGCAGTACTTC.

This chain uses TRBV12-3 or TRBV12-4 with TRBJ2-7, with D possibly matching TRBD1 (6 bases). CDR3 length: 14 residues. V dropped 1 base and J dropped 3 bases, with 10 bases sitting between them. The CDR3 is CASSLGGHYYEQYF. CDR3 in DNA: TGTGCCAGCAGTTTAGGGGGACACTACTACGAGCAGTACTTC.

The chain links TRBV7-6 to TRBJ2-5, with D perhaps TRBD2 (6 bases). The CDR3 has 15 residues. Per germline, CDR1 SGHVS and CDR2 FNYEAQ. With 2 bases removed from V and 4 bases from J, the gap between germline ends came to 14 bases. As DNA, the CDR3 is TGTGCCAGCAGCTTAACGGGGAGCGGGTTAGAGACCCAGTACTTC. It specifies CASSLTGSGLETQYF.

About this clonotype itself: A much larger clone lies one base from this, so it may be a read error. The CDR3 here is CASSHSPGGGDCEQYF. CDR3 nucleotides: TGTGCCAGCAGTCACTCCCCCGGGGGAGGGGACTGCGAGCAGTACTTC. The rearrangement uses TRBV28 and TRBJ2-7, with 7 bases lining up with TRBD2. V was pared by 5 bases and J by 6 bases, with 16 bases of the junction left unmatched. Per germline, CDR1 MDHEN and CDR2 SYDVKM. This CDR3 spans 16 amino acids.

V is TRBV19 and J is TRBJ2-7; the D is unclear. Deletions cut 1 base from V and 2 bases from J, with 6 bases between. Per the germline V gene, CDR1 is LNHDA and CDR2 is SQIVND (reference sequence). There are 13 residues in the CDR3. The CDR3 loop reads CASSIALPYEQYF. CDR3 nucleotide sequence: TGTGCCAGTAGTATAGCCCTACCCTACGAGCAGTACTTC. Full variable domain (rest looked up from reference TRBV19 and TRBJ2-7): DGGITQSPKYLFRKEGQNVTLSCEQNLNHDAMYWYRQDPGQGLRLIYYSQIVNDFQKGDIAEGYSVSREKKESFPLTVTSAQKNPTAFYLCASSIALPYEQYFGPGTRLTVT.

The chain has TRBV20-1 and TRBJ2-7, with 7 bases fitting TRBD1. Germline CDR1 reads DFQATT; CDR2 reads SNEGSKA (reference sequence). This CDR3 has 14 amino acids. V was clipped by 3 bases and J by 1 base; unmatched bases: 6. The CDR3 loop reads CSASRTGRSYEQYF. The CDR3 nucleotides are TGCAGTGCTAGTCGGACAGGACGGTCCTACGAGCAGTACTTC.